The 21 T cell receptor beta chains in this list originate from one sample, sequenced in a study of cytomegalovirus exposure and HLA in healthy donors. PCR was performed using 60 Vbeta and 13 Jbeta primers. The method was immunoSEQ multiplex PCR; TCRdb's version includes in-frame clones alone and lacks a portion of them. This sample carries around 120,000 clones, around 77% of them seen once, and the ten largest clones take 3.7%. Sequencing used PBMCs. The receptors were gathered from a human donor in good health.

The chain joins TRBV5-1 to TRBJ2-1, with 11 bases that match TRBD1. The CDR3 extends over 16 amino acids. The ends lost 1 base at V and 9 bases at J; junction bases unmatched: 9. CDR1 is SGHRS and CDR2 is YFSETQ in the germline V gene. CDR3 nucleotide sequence: TGCGCCAGCAGCTTGATTGGGGACAGGGGGTATGGTGAGCAGTTCTTC. Amino acids: CASSLIGDRGYGEQFF.

This clone has just one count. V usage is TRBV5-4 and J usage is TRBJ1-5; D uncertain. This CDR3 has 12 amino acids. Germline CDR1 and CDR2: SGHNT and YYREEE (reference sequence). V was pared by 4 bases and J by 6 bases, with 8 bases between. The CDR3 region has the DNA TGTGCCAGCAGCGAAGTCGGTCAGCCCCAGCATTTT. It translates to CASSEVGQPQHF.

V gene TRBV5-1 combines with J gene TRBJ1-3, with a possible D match to TRBD1 (5 bases). V gave up 0 bases and J gave up 4 bases, with 11 bases separating them. Germline assignment: CDR1 SGHRS and CDR2 YFSETQ. This CDR3 is 15 amino acids long. Written as DNA, the CDR3 is TGCGCCAGCAGCTTGGAGGGGTCTAACGGAAACACCATATATTTT. Protein sequence: CASSLEGSNGNTIYF.

The V gene is TRBV10-1, the J gene TRBJ2-1; 11 positions match TRBD2. V was pared by 1 base and J by 8 bases, with 4 bases of the junction left unmatched. The CDR3 consists of 15 residues. Germline V gives CDR1 WNHNN, CDR2 SYGVQD (reference sequence). Written as DNA, the CDR3 is TGCGCCAGCAGTGAGTTAGCGGGAGGGGCTGATGAGCAGTTCTTC. Translated, it gives CASSELAGGADEQFF.

J is TRBJ2-7 and V is TRBV28; 7 bases align to TRBD2. The CDR3 runs to 15 residues. After removal of 5 bases from V and 4 bases from J, the junction contained 11 bases not matched to a gene. Germline CDR1 MDHEN, CDR2 SYDVKM. CDR3 sequence reads: CASSPLSSGLYEQYF. CDR3 coding DNA: TGTGCCAGCAGTCCCCTTAGTAGCGGGCTGTACGAGCAGTACTTC.

The J gene is TRBJ1-1, the V gene TRBV28; TRBD1 agrees at 7 bases. The trim removed 5 bases at V and 7 bases at J, leaving 4 bases unmatched. The CDR3 contains 12 residues. CDR1 and CDR2 (germline): MDHEN, SYDVKM. The CDR3 reads CASSRGDSEAFF. The CDR3 DNA follows: TGTGCCAGCAGTCGAGGGGACAGTGAAGCTTTCTTT.

This rearrangement joins TRBV2 to TRBJ1-4, with TRBD1 matching 7 bases. CDR3 length: 16 amino acids. The V and J ends lost 2 bases and 7 bases, in that order; junction bases with no gene match: 10. In germline, CDR1 is SNHLY, CDR2 FYNNEI. CDR3 nucleotides: TGTGCCAGCAGTGAAACGGTACAGGGGATGGGTGAAAAACTGTTTTTT. Its translation: CASSETVQGMGEKLFF.

The sample holds a few counts of this clone. The chain has TRBV2 and TRBJ2-1; unclear D gene. Germline lookup yields CDR1 SNHLY and CDR2 FYNNEI. The length of the CDR3 is 14 residues. The V gene lost 6 bases and the J gene lost 3 bases, with 12 bases spanning the gap. Here the CDR3 DNA reads TGTGCCAGCAGACCAGACACGAACTACAATGAGCAGTTCTTC. Residues: CASRPDTNYNEQFF. Using reference TRBV2 and TRBJ2-1 for the parts outside the CDR3, the full variable domain is EPEVTQTPSHQVTQMGQEVILRCVPISNHLYFYWYRQILGQKVEFLVSFYNNEISEKSEIFDDQFSVERPDGSNFTLKIRSTKLEDSAMYFCASRPDTNYNEQFFGPGTRLTVL.

This clone appeared once. The genes are TRBV28 and TRBJ1-1, with TRBD1 as a possible D gene (5 bases). Germline CDR1 reads MDHEN; CDR2 reads SYDVKM. The CDR3 length is 15 residues. V gave up 6 bases and J gave up 1 base, with 15 bases separating them. As DNA, the CDR3 is TGTGCCAGCAGACCACAGGAGGGGAGGAACACTGAAGCTTTCTTT. This encodes CASRPQEGRNTEAFF.

The rearrangement joins TRBV5-1 to TRBJ2-5; 9 bases are shared with TRBD1. CDR1 and CDR2 from the germline V gene are SGHRS and YFSETQ. The CDR3 extends over 14 amino acids. Unmatched junction bases numbered 5, after V lost 4 bases and J lost 4 bases. CDR3 sequence reads: CASSRRGQGETQYF. The DNA of the CDR3 is TGCGCCAGCAGCCGGAGGGGACAGGGAGAGACCCAGTACTTC.

V gene TRBV5-1 combines with J gene TRBJ1-3, with D possibly TRBD1 on 5 matching bases. Per the germline V gene, CDR1 is SGHRS and CDR2 is YFSETQ. The V gene lost 0 bases and the J gene lost 0 bases, with 10 bases spanning the gap. The CDR3 totals 16 residues. For the CDR3, the DNA is TGCGCCAGCAGCTTGGCCGGGGGTCCCTCTGGAAACACCATATATTTT. Its translation: CASSLAGGPSGNTIYF. Filled out from reference TRBV5-1 and TRBJ1-3, the complete variable domain reads KAGVTQTPRYLIKTRGQQVTLSCSPISGHRSVSWYQQTPGQGLQFLFEYFSETQRNKGNFPGRFSGRQFSNSRSEMNVSTLELGDSALYLCASSLAGGPSGNTIYFGEGSWLTVV.

The V gene is TRBV19, the J gene TRBJ2-7, with TRBD2 matching over 7 bases. This CDR3 region has 15 residues. In germline, CDR1 is LNHDA, CDR2 SQIVND (reference sequence). Unmatched junction bases numbered 11, after V lost 4 bases and J lost 5 bases. This chain's CDR3 is CASSRLRDYWNEQYF. In DNA, the CDR3 is TGTGCCAGTAGTAGACTCCGGGACTACTGGAACGAGCAGTACTTC.

This clone came up a few times. The rearrangement joins TRBV5-1 to TRBJ2-2; 7 nucleotides align to TRBD1. The CDR3 loop spans 14 amino acids. The germline V gene encodes CDR1 SGHRS and CDR2 YFSETQ. Germline trimming cut 4 bases from V and 3 bases from J; bases unmatched to any gene: 3. CDR3 region: CASSGQVDTGELFF. The CDR3 DNA sequence: TGCGCCAGCAGCGGACAGGTAGACACCGGGGAGCTGTTTTTT.

The genes are TRBV7-9 and TRBJ2-7, with TRBD2 as a possible D gene (5 bases). This CDR3 spans 16 amino acids. Germline V gene data show CDR1 as SEHNR and CDR2 as FQNEAQ (reference sequence). V gave up 1 base and J gave up 6 bases, with 19 bases separating them. CDR3 protein: CASSLGLAKPTSEQYF. Here the CDR3 DNA reads TGTGCCAGCAGCTTAGGGCTAGCCAAGCCCACTTCCGAGCAGTACTTC.

This clone was seen only a few times. The chain recombines TRBV28 with TRBJ1-2; perhaps TRBD1 as D (5 bases). The CDR3 has 12 residues. Germline V lookup: CDR1 MDHEN, CDR2 SYDVKM. The V end lost 5 bases, the J end lost 8 bases, and 12 bases lay between the germline ends. This chain's CDR3 is CASSPRRGGYTF. For the CDR3, the DNA is TGTGCCAGCAGTCCCAGGAGGGGCGGCTACACCTTC.

V gene TRBV5-6 combines with J gene TRBJ2-2, with 10 bases matching TRBD2. With V trimmed by 1 base and J by 5 bases, 5 bases remained unmatched. The V gene's germline CDR1 is SGHDT and CDR2 YYEEEE. The CDR3 is made up of 16 amino acids. CDR3: CASSLPLTSGTGELFF. The DNA of the CDR3 is TGTGCCAGCAGCTTGCCCCTGACTAGCGGGACCGGGGAGCTGTTTTTT.

The gene calls are TRBV9 and TRBJ1-2; the match to TRBD1 covers 7 bases. The CDR3 spans 14 residues. V lost 0 bases and J lost 4; bases outside the gene matches: 3. Looked up from germline, CDR1 is SGDLS and CDR2 is YYNGEE. The CDR3 coding sequence is TGTGCCAGCAGCGTAGAACAGGGGCCCTATGGCTACACCTTC. Its protein product is CASSVEQGPYGYTF.

The chain couples TRBV7-9 to TRBJ2-2, with 8 bases aligning to TRBD2. Germline V gives CDR1 SEHNR, CDR2 FQNEAQ (reference sequence). The V gene end was trimmed by 0 bases and the J gene end by 4 bases; junction bases not matched to a gene: 1. This CDR3 has 15 residues. Here the CDR3 reads CASSLASGVTGELFF. In DNA form, the CDR3 reads TGTGCCAGCAGCTTAGCTAGCGGGGTCACCGGGGAGCTGTTTTTT.

For this clone: As the CDR3 is not closed by the conserved phenylalanine or tryptophan, this likely results from a read error. CDR3 protein: CASARVPPPPGSGELFS. CDR3 bases: TGCGCCAGCGCACGAGTCCCACCCCCCCCTGGGTCCGGGGAGCTGTTTTCT. This chain links TRBV5-1 with TRBJ2-2; D is unresolved. This CDR3 comprises 17 residues. Germline lookup yields CDR1 SGHRS and CDR2 YFSETQ. Trimming cost V 7 bases and J 6 bases, with 25 bases left between them.

This chain links TRBV25-1 with TRBJ1-4; perhaps TRBD1 as D (5 bases). Germline CDR1 is MGHDK and CDR2 is SYGVNS. This CDR3 has 15 residues. V was trimmed by 1 base and J by 6 bases, leaving 12 bases between them. The CDR3 loop reads CASSEWQGGDEKLFF. CDR3 bases: TGTGCCAGCAGTGAATGGCAGGGCGGGGATGAAAAACTGTTTTTT.

The rearrangement joins TRBV29-1 to TRBJ1-4, with TRBD1 matching 7 bases. The CDR3 sequence is 13 residues long. V lost 3 bases and J lost 5; bases outside the gene matches: 3. Germline V lookup: CDR1 SQVTM, CDR2 ANQGSEA. CDR3: CSVEGQPNEKLFF. Here the CDR3 DNA reads TGCAGCGTTGAGGGACAGCCAAATGAAAAACTGTTTTTT.